This T cell receptor (beta chain) was observed in a study of PD-1 blockade in classical Hodgkin lymphoma. The time point here: cycle 4 day 1 (C4D1), after 5 to 7 weeks of nivolumab. The patients all showed relapse after autologous stem cell transplantation, while their brentuximab vedotin exposure varied. The CD8+ T cells came from thawed PBMCs through magnetic negative selection. Reported best responses ranged across complete response, partial response or progressive disease. Using immunoSEQ multiplex PCR, the repertoire was profiled, and TCRdb retains in-frame clones only, with some absent. Of approximately 6,800 clones in the sample, roughly 63% are singletons; the top ten hold about a tenth. The CDR3 is 14 amino acids. The V gene end was trimmed by 4 bases and the J gene end by 5 bases; junction bases not matched to a gene: 5. CDR1 is SGHNT, CDR2 YYREEE, per germline (reference sequence).

Sequencing used CD8+ T cells from blood, obtained before the fourth cycle of nivolumab. J is TRBJ1-2 and V is TRBV5-4, with 10 nucleotides matching TRBD1. The TCR was taken from a human donor with classical Hodgkin lymphoma. The CDR3 loop is CASSATGGAYGYTF. DNA for the CDR3: TGTGCCAGCAGCGCGACAGGGGGCGCGTATGGCTACACCTTC.